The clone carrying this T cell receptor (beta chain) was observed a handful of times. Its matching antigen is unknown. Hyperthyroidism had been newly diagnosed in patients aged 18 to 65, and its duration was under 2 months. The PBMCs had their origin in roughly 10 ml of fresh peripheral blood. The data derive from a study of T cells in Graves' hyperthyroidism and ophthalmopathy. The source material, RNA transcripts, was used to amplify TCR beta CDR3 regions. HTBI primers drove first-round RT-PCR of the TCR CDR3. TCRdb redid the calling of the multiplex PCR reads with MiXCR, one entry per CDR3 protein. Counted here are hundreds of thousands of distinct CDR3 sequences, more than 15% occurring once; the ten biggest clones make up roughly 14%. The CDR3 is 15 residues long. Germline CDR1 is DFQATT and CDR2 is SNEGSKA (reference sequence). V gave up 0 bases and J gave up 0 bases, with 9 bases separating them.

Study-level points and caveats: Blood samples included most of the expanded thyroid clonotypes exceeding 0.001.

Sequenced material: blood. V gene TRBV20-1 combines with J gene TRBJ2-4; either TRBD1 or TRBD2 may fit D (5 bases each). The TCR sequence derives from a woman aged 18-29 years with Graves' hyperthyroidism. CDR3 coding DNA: TGCAGTGCTAGAGAGGGGGAACTAGCCAAAAACATTCAGTACTTC. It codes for CSAREGELAKNIQYF.